The sequence of this T cell receptor beta chain was determined in a study of shared T cell receptors in the human thymus. CDR1 and CDR2 (germline): MDHEN, SYDVKM. The CDR3 runs to 16 residues. V was clipped by 6 bases and J by 4 bases, with 21 bases between them. Profiled with immunoSEQ multiplex PCR; TCRdb holds only in-frame clones, not every one. The sample lists approximately 730,000 clones, 80% to 90% occurring once. These data are also associated with another study on human thymus T cells. That source reports: The people who donated were healthy Finnish babies having corrective surgery for congenital heart defects. Resections from corrective heart surgery provided thymus tissue. Repertoires sampled from thymus and blood appeared biased in V and J gene usage. Related work showed strongly overlapping thymic repertoires across unrelated individuals.

The chain employs TRBV28 and TRBJ1-1, with D perhaps TRBD1 (6 bases). Specimen: thymocytes. The receptor was derived from a girl under three years old with a congenital heart defect. The DNA of the CDR3 is TGTGCCAGCAGCGAGTCGAGACAGGCCCAGAGCACTGAAGCTTTCTTT. Protein: CASSESRQAQSTEAFF.